The T cell receptor beta chain described here comes from a study of blood T cell repertoires in COVID-19. In germline, CDR1 is SGHAT, CDR2 FQDESV (reference sequence). Trimming took 0 bases from V and 6 from J, leaving 14 bases between them. This CDR3 is 16 amino acids long. In the authors' methods: Nucleated cell number was recorded as an estimate derived from reference gene primer amplification. The repertoire was sequenced with immunoSEQ multiplex PCR; TCRdb's copy has only in-frame clones and lacks some. From that table come the V and J calls and clone size; the DNA was used to work out D and trimming. The table lists 140,000 to 150,000 clones, roughly 90% of them singletons.

V usage is TRBV11-1 and J usage is TRBJ2-2, with unresolved D. Sequences were obtained from peripheral blood. This clonotype was obtained from a human donor with COVID-19, enrolled during active disease. The donor label of this sample is uncertain. This CDR3 is CASSLALTARAGELFF. The CDR3 region has the DNA TGTGCCAGCAGCTTAGCGCTTACTGCCCGCGCCGGGGAGCTGTTTTTT.